The 2 T cell receptor beta chains reported below all come from one sample, sequenced in a study of T-cell reconstitution after alpha-beta-depleted transplantation in children. Researchers prepared the TCRbeta library using unique molecular identifiers, the study reports. TCRdb itself ran the PCR reads through MiXCR, one entry per CDR3 protein. The profile shows around 450,000 distinct CDR3 sequences, 16% of them singletons. The sample consisted of PBMCs, mostly from graft donor cells, taken 360 days after TCRalphabeta/CD19-depleted stem cell transplant. All receptors derive from a boy under three years old who had a stem cell transplant for Wiskott-Aldrich syndrome, so the T cells may come from the graft donor.

V is TRBV5-1 and J is TRBJ2-3; D is possibly TRBD1 (6 bases). Germline loops: CDR1 SGHRS, CDR2 YFSETQ. The CDR3 has 15 amino acids. The V gene lost 4 bases and the J gene lost 2 bases, with 14 bases spanning the gap. The CDR3 reads CASSPVTGPTDTQYF. The CDR3 nucleotides are TGCGCCAGCAGCCCAGTTACAGGGCCCACAGATACGCAGTATTTT.

V usage is TRBV5-1 and J usage is TRBJ2-1, with TRBD2 identical over 7 bases. V was clipped by 4 bases and J by 0 bases; unmatched bases: 10. The CDR3 consists of 17 residues. CDR1 is SGHRS, CDR2 YFSETQ, per germline. The CDR3 loop is CASSGGVRSPSYNEQFF. Here the CDR3 DNA reads TGCGCCAGCAGCGGGGGGGTGAGGAGTCCCTCCTACAATGAGCAGTTCTTC. The full variable domain, in which reference TRBV5-1 and TRBJ2-1 provide the parts outside the CDR3, is KAGVTQTPRYLIKTRGQQVTLSCSPISGHRSVSWYQQTPGQGLQFLFEYFSETQRNKGNFPGRFSGRQFSNSRSEMNVSTLELGDSALYLCASSGGVRSPSYNEQFFGPGTRLTVL.